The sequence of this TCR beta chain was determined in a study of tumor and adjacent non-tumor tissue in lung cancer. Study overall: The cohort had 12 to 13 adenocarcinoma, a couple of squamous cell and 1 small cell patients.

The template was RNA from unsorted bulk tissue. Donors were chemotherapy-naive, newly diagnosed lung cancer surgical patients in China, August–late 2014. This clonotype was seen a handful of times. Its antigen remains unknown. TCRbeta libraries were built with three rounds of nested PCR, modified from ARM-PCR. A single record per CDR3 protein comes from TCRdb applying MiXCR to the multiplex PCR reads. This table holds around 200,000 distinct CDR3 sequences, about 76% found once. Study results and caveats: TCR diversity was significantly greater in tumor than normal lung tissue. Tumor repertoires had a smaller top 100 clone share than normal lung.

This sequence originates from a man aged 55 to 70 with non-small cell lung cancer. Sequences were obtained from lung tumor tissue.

CDR3 nucleotide sequence: TGTGCCAGCAGCCCTGCTACAGATACGCAGTATTTT. This encodes CASSPATDTQYF. The rearrangement joins TRBV7-8 to TRBJ2-3; D is unresolved. The germline CDR1 and CDR2 sequences are SGHVS and FQNEAQ. The CDR3 sequence is 12 residues long. The V and J ends lost 5 bases and 3 bases respectively, with 6 bases between them.